These T cell receptor beta chains were read from a single sample in a study of CD8+CD57+ T cells in acquired aplastic anemia. TCRdb called the reads again in MiXCR, with one record for every CDR3 protein. The sample holds tens of thousands of distinct CDR3 sequences, roughly half seen once. What was sequenced was sorted CD4+, CD8+, or CD8+CD57+ T cells (not recorded which) from PBMCs. The receptors originated from a human donor in good health, serving as a control. Each CDR3 is given without its conserved first and last residue. Size is stated for part of the rows, as once, few or many counts, or as a class when the clone is expanded.

j_call clone_size v_call cdr3_aa
TRBJ2-1 many TRBV25-1 ASSEGRITGGSSYNEQF
TRBJ1-1 - TRBV29-1 SVVGTEAF
TRBJ1-1 - TRBV5-1 ASSLGQEFLPAF
TRBJ2-7 - TRBV7-3 ASSLWSEQY
TRBJ1-1 - TRBV11-1 ASSLGGTDEMNTEAF
TRBJ1-6 - TRBV9 ASGQQGYNSPLH
TRBJ2-1 many TRBV12-3/TRBV12-4 ASSFLREMNEQF
TRBJ2-7 medium-sized TRBV10-3 AISDQAGISYEQY
TRBJ2-7 - TRBV19 ASRARAGGNYEQY
TRBJ1-1 many TRBV5-1 ASSPAGTGNTEAF
TRBJ1-2 few TRBV12-3/TRBV12-4 ASSPFGQTYGYT
TRBJ2-5 many TRBV4-1 ASSPTSGTRTQY
TRBJ2-6 medium-sized TRBV10-2 ASSESWGLGANVLT
TRBJ1-2 many TRBV12-5 ASGRDIKGYT
TRBJ1-2 once TRBV10-3 AISESTGAGRDGYT
TRBJ2-7 - TRBV24-1 ATSAEAGGFYEQY
TRBJ1-2 - TRBV9 ASSLGQVTNYGYT
TRBJ2-7 few TRBV15 ATSRDGIGEQY
TRBJ2-1 few TRBV19 ASSDRTPF
TRBJ1-2 once TRBV9 ASSTRTGFGYT
TRBJ2-7 - TRBV10-3 ASSPLAGVYEQY
TRBJ1-2 - TRBV7-6 ASRDQGDGYT
TRBJ2-3 - TRBV7-9 ASSSRRTDTQY
TRBJ2-7 - TRBV25-1 ASIGTDSYEQY
TRBJ2-5 many TRBV5-1 ASSLAFGAQETQY
TRBJ2-7 many TRBV6-1 ASSEEHEQY
TRBJ1-2 - TRBV9 ASGQGANGYT